A selection of T cell receptor beta chains follows, all from one sample in a study of blood T cell repertoires in COVID-19. Produced via immunoSEQ multiplex PCR; TCRdb's table is partial and in-frame only. This sample has about 200,000 clones; 88% occur once, and the top ten carry 5.5% to 7%. The sequencing sample was made of peripheral blood. All receptors come from a man aged 40-49 years with active or convalescent COVID-19. The CDR3 runs from the conserved cysteine through the conserved F or W. The order of the fields is V gene, J gene, D gene, clone size, CDR3 protein, CDR3 DNA. A D gene is named only where the DNA matches it firmly. Part of the rows lack a size; the others show once, few, many or a class for expanded clones.

v_gene: TRBV6-2/TRBV6-3; j_gene: TRBJ1-5; d_gene: .; abundance: .; CDR3aa: CASSYRQERNQPQHF; CDR3nt: TGTGCCAGCAGTTACCGACAGGAACGCAATCAGCCCCAGCATTTT
v_gene: TRBV18; j_gene: TRBJ1-1; d_gene: TRBD1; abundance: .; CDR3aa: CASSPSQGADTEAFF; CDR3nt: TGTGCCAGCTCACCCTCACAGGGGGCGGACACTGAAGCTTTCTTT
v_gene: TRBV5-4; j_gene: TRBJ2-1; d_gene: TRBD1; abundance: .; CDR3aa: CASSGGTGTGLYNEQFF; CDR3nt: TGTGCCAGCAGCGGAGGAACCGGGACAGGGTTATACAATGAGCAGTTCTTC
v_gene: TRBV27; j_gene: TRBJ1-1; d_gene: .; abundance: .; CDR3aa: CASSARGVQGNTEAFF; CDR3nt: TGTGCCAGCAGTGCACGAGGCGTACAGGGGAACACTGAAGCTTTCTTT
v_gene: TRBV10-1; j_gene: TRBJ1-4; d_gene: .; abundance: few; CDR3aa: CASSEWYSFATNEKLFF; CDR3nt: TGCGCCAGCAGTGAGTGGTACAGCTTTGCAACTAATGAAAAACTGTTTTTT
v_gene: TRBV10-3; j_gene: TRBJ1-1; d_gene: .; abundance: .; CDR3aa: CAISNRAGDTEAFF; CDR3nt: TGTGCCATCAGCAACAGGGCTGGGGACACTGAAGCTTTCTTT
v_gene: TRBV6-5; j_gene: TRBJ2-7; d_gene: .; abundance: .; CDR3aa: CASSYTRGWEQYF; CDR3nt: TGTGCCAGCAGTTACACTCGGGGTTGGGAGCAGTACTTC
v_gene: TRBV6-5; j_gene: TRBJ2-7; d_gene: TRBD2; abundance: .; CDR3aa: CASSYDGLAGAYEQYF; CDR3nt: TGTGCCAGCAGTTACGATGGGCTAGCGGGAGCCTACGAGCAGTACTTC
v_gene: TRBV10-3; j_gene: TRBJ2-6; d_gene: TRBD1; abundance: .; CDR3aa: CAISEPPGQGSGANVLTF; CDR3nt: TGTGCCATCAGTGAGCCCCCGGGACAGGGGTCTGGGGCCAACGTCCTGACTTTC
v_gene: TRBV7-8; j_gene: TRBJ2-7; d_gene: .; abundance: .; CDR3aa: CASSFPEGGAPQYF; CDR3nt: TGTGCCAGCAGCTTTCCCGAAGGCGGGGCGCCCCAGTACTTC
v_gene: TRBV5-1; j_gene: TRBJ1-6; d_gene: .; abundance: once; CDR3aa: CASSSPDRSNSPLHF; CDR3nt: TGCGCCAGCAGCTCCCCTGACAGGAGTAATTCACCCCTCCACTTT
v_gene: TRBV24-1; j_gene: TRBJ2-2; d_gene: .; abundance: .; CDR3aa: CATSDAGTHSTGELFF; CDR3nt: TGTGCCACCAGTGATGCCGGGACTCACAGCACCGGGGAGCTGTTTTTT
v_gene: TRBV3-1/TRBV3-2; j_gene: TRBJ2-2; d_gene: .; abundance: .; CDR3aa: CASSLRGGAGELFF; CDR3nt: TGTGCCAGCAGCTTACGAGGGGGTGCCGGGGAGCTGTTTTTT
v_gene: TRBV19; j_gene: TRBJ2-2; d_gene: TRBD2; abundance: .; CDR3aa: CASRGASAGGLDGELFF; CDR3nt: TGTGCCAGTCGGGGGGCGAGCGCGGGAGGGCTTGACGGGGAGCTGTTTTTT
v_gene: TRBV11-3; j_gene: TRBJ2-5; d_gene: TRBD1; abundance: .; CDR3aa: CASSLGTGFRETQYF; CDR3nt: TGTGCCAGCAGCTTAGGGACAGGGTTTCGAGAGACCCAGTACTTC
v_gene: TRBV4-3; j_gene: TRBJ2-1; d_gene: TRBD2; abundance: .; CDR3aa: CASSQDVMGTSGGAWEQFF; CDR3nt: TGCGCCAGCAGCCAAGATGTTATGGGGACTAGCGGGGGGGCATGGGAGCAGTTCTTC
v_gene: TRBV19; j_gene: TRBJ2-1; d_gene: .; abundance: .; CDR3aa: CASSIGQGRGNEQFF; CDR3nt: TGTGCCAGTAGTATAGGCCAGGGAAGAGGCAATGAGCAGTTCTTC
v_gene: TRBV6-1; j_gene: TRBJ2-1; d_gene: .; abundance: .; CDR3aa: CASSEAGRGSYNEQFF; CDR3nt: TGTGCCAGCAGTGAAGCAGGCAGGGGCTCCTACAATGAGCAGTTCTTC
v_gene: TRBV7-9; j_gene: TRBJ2-2; d_gene: TRBD1; abundance: .; CDR3aa: CASKTWQGADTGELFF; CDR3nt: TGTGCCAGCAAAACCTGGCAGGGGGCCGACACCGGGGAGCTGTTTTTT
v_gene: TRBV19; j_gene: TRBJ1-5; d_gene: TRBD1; abundance: .; CDR3aa: CASSDRGDQPQHF; CDR3nt: TGTGCCAGTAGCGACAGGGGGGATCAGCCCCAGCATTTT
v_gene: TRBV9; j_gene: TRBJ2-3; d_gene: TRBD1; abundance: .; CDR3aa: CASSNPGQGARGGSTDTQYF; CDR3nt: TGTGCCAGCAGCAACCCGGGACAGGGGGCGCGGGGGGGAAGCACAGATACGCAGTATTTT
v_gene: TRBV4-3; j_gene: TRBJ1-2; d_gene: .; abundance: once; CDR3aa: CASSQGGSYGYTF; CDR3nt: TGCGCCAGCAGCCAAGGCGGCAGCTATGGCTACACCTTC
v_gene: TRBV6-5; j_gene: TRBJ2-3; d_gene: .; abundance: .; CDR3aa: CASSYAGDTQYF; CDR3nt: TGTGCCAGCAGTTACGCAGGGGATACGCAGTATTTT
v_gene: TRBV10-3; j_gene: TRBJ2-2; d_gene: TRBD1; abundance: .; CDR3aa: CAISDPGQGGGELFF; CDR3nt: TGTGCCATCAGTGACCCGGGACAGGGGGGCGGGGAGCTGTTTTTT
v_gene: TRBV7-3; j_gene: TRBJ2-2; d_gene: TRBD1; abundance: few; CDR3aa: CASSPLTGGVAGELFF; CDR3nt: TGTGCCAGCAGCCCACTGACAGGGGGGGTGGCCGGGGAGCTGTTTTTT
v_gene: TRBV5-1; j_gene: TRBJ2-1; d_gene: TRBD2; abundance: .; CDR3aa: CASSETSGNYNEQFF; CDR3nt: TGCGCCAGCAGCGAGACTAGCGGGAACTACAATGAGCAGTTCTTC
v_gene: TRBV9; j_gene: TRBJ2-5; d_gene: TRBD2; abundance: .; CDR3aa: CASSVAPLAEETQYF; CDR3nt: TGTGCCAGCAGCGTAGCTCCCCTAGCGGAAGAGACCCAGTACTTC
v_gene: TRBV7-9; j_gene: TRBJ2-3; d_gene: TRBD2; abundance: .; CDR3aa: CASSLIVSSGGGGTDTQYF; CDR3nt: TGTGCCAGCAGCTTAATCGTGTCTAGCGGGGGGGGCGGCACAGATACGCAGTATTTT
v_gene: TRBV28; j_gene: TRBJ1-1; d_gene: TRBD1; abundance: .; CDR3aa: CASSVDRGGTEAFF; CDR3nt: TGTGCCAGCAGTGTCGACAGGGGGGGCACTGAAGCTTTCTTT
v_gene: TRBV5-1; j_gene: TRBJ2-7; d_gene: .; abundance: .; CDR3aa: CASSWGGQSYEQYF; CDR3nt: TGCGCCAGCAGCTGGGGGGGGCAGTCCTACGAGCAGTACTTC
v_gene: TRBV5-1; j_gene: TRBJ2-2; d_gene: TRBD2; abundance: .; CDR3aa: CASRPTAGGSGELFF; CDR3nt: TGCGCCAGCAGACCCACAGCGGGAGGCTCCGGGGAGCTGTTTTTT
v_gene: TRBV4-3; j_gene: TRBJ1-4; d_gene: .; abundance: .; CDR3aa: CASSQPTGANEKLFF; CDR3nt: TGCGCCAGCAGCCAGCCGACAGGAGCTAATGAAAAACTGTTTTTT
v_gene: TRBV7-9; j_gene: TRBJ1-3; d_gene: .; abundance: .; CDR3aa: CASSLFTQRSSGNTIYF; CDR3nt: TGTGCCAGCAGCTTATTCACGCAGAGGAGCTCTGGAAACACCATATATTTT
v_gene: TRBV6-5; j_gene: TRBJ2-5; d_gene: .; abundance: .; CDR3aa: CASQKGETQETQYF; CDR3nt: TGTGCCAGCCAAAAAGGGGAAACTCAAGAGACCCAGTACTTC
v_gene: TRBV19; j_gene: TRBJ1-4; d_gene: TRBD1; abundance: .; CDR3aa: CASSTWTGLNEKLFF; CDR3nt: TGTGCCAGTAGTACTTGGACAGGTCTTAATGAAAAACTGTTTTTT
v_gene: TRBV28; j_gene: TRBJ1-2; d_gene: TRBD1; abundance: .; CDR3aa: CASSPEDRVRGYTF; CDR3nt: TGTGCCAGCAGTCCGGAGGACAGGGTTCGGGGCTACACCTTC
v_gene: TRBV30; j_gene: TRBJ1-1; d_gene: .; abundance: .; CDR3aa: CAWSVLANTEAFF; CDR3nt: TGTGCCTGGAGTGTATTGGCGAACACTGAAGCTTTCTTT
v_gene: TRBV11-3; j_gene: TRBJ2-5; d_gene: TRBD2; abundance: .; CDR3aa: CASSFFGSGIREETQYF; CDR3nt: TGTGCCAGCAGCTTCTTCGGCAGCGGGATACGAGAAGAGACCCAGTACTTC
v_gene: TRBV7-3; j_gene: TRBJ2-3; d_gene: .; abundance: .; CDR3aa: CASSFSPQNTQYF; CDR3nt: TGTGCCAGCAGCTTCTCTCCCCAGAATACGCAGTATTTT
v_gene: TRBV6-6; j_gene: TRBJ2-7; d_gene: .; abundance: .; CDR3aa: CASSQDRYEQYF; CDR3nt: TGTGCCAGCAGCCAAGACAGGTACGAGCAGTACTTC
v_gene: TRBV5-1; j_gene: TRBJ1-1; d_gene: TRBD1; abundance: .; CDR3aa: CASSDATGGFTEAFF; CDR3nt: TGCGCCAGCAGCGATGCGACAGGGGGCTTCACTGAAGCTTTCTTT
v_gene: TRBV2; j_gene: TRBJ1-2; d_gene: .; abundance: .; CDR3aa: CASSEDGGRYYGYTF; CDR3nt: TGTGCCAGCAGTGAAGACGGTGGGAGATACTATGGCTACACCTTC